Described below is a single T cell receptor beta chain sequence and its context. The source of the sample is a study of blood T cell repertoires in COVID-19. Study-wide context: The cDNA or gDNA used as material had been derived from T cells, B-cell-depleted T cells, or PBMCs.

Sequenced by immunoSEQ multiplex PCR; TCRdb stores in-frame clones only, minus some. This sample has fewer than 350,000 clones, with approximately 90% found just once. The ends lost 6 bases at V and 0 bases at J; junction bases unmatched: 6. Germline V gene sequence: CDR1 SNHLY, CDR2 FYNNEI. The length of the CDR3 is 16 residues. In terms of age and location, participants ranged from about 18 to 100 years and lived in approximately 26 US areas. Exposed participants encountered a COVID-19 case during the 2 weeks preceding study entry. The sequence was obtained from a man between 40 and 49 years old who had been exposed to COVID-19. The chain carries TRBV2 and TRBJ2-2; 8 bases fit TRBD2. The sample taken for sequencing was PBMCs or T cells enriched from blood (not recorded which). As DNA, the CDR3 is TGTGCCAGCAGCATAACACTAGCGGCGAACACCGGGGAGCTGTTTTTT. Protein: CASSITLAANTGELFF.